The 14 T cell receptor beta chains in this list originate from one sample, sequenced in a study of cytomegalovirus exposure and HLA in healthy donors. Primers included in the PCR were 60 Vbeta and 13 Jbeta primers. Repertoires were generated with immunoSEQ multiplex PCR, while TCRdb's copy carries only in-frame clones and drops some. The data contain 200,000 to 250,000 clones, approximately 70% of them singletons. The sequencing sample was made of PBMCs. These receptors were taken from a man aged 35-49 years in good health and CMV-seropositive.

This clone was seen a handful of times. The J gene is TRBJ2-1, the V gene TRBV5-5; D is unresolved. This CDR3 contains 17 residues. Trimming stripped 4 bases from V and 3 bases from J, with 20 bases between. The germline V gene encodes CDR1 SGHKS and CDR2 YYEKEE (reference sequence). The CDR3 region has the DNA TGTGCCAGCAGCATAGGCCGACGAGCGCCCAGCTACAATGAGCAGTTCTTC. Its translation is CASSIGRRAPSYNEQFF.

The chain uses TRBV11-2 and TRBJ2-7; no firm D call. This CDR3 contains 10 residues. Germline V gene data show CDR1 as SGHAT and CDR2 as FQNNGV. V lost 6 bases and J lost 3, with 3 bases in between. The CDR3 bases are TGTGCCAGCAGTCACTACGAGCAGTACTTC. This gives the protein CASSHYEQYF.

The V call is TRBV5-5, the J call TRBJ2-7; maybe TRBD1 (5 bases). The germline gives CDR1 SGHKS, CDR2 YYEKEE (reference sequence). This CDR3 is 14 amino acids long. Trimming shortened V by 0 bases and J by 3 bases, and 10 bases separated the two germline ends. CDR3 bases: TGTGCCAGCAGCTTGGCCTTCCAGGGCTACGAGCAGTACTTC. This encodes CASSLAFQGYEQYF.

V is TRBV4-1 and J is TRBJ1-2, with a tentative D call TRBD1 (5 bases). V was trimmed by 3 bases and J by 5 bases, leaving 13 bases between them. Germline V lookup: CDR1 MGHRA, CDR2 YSYEKL. This CDR3 has 14 amino acids. The DNA of the CDR3 is TGCGCCAGCAGCCATCCCCGGGGGGGATATGGCTACACCTTC. It codes for CASSHPRGGYGYTF.

The count of this clone is one. This sequence joins TRBV5-1 and TRBJ1-1; no clear D. In germline, CDR1 is SGHRS, CDR2 YFSETQ. CDR3 size: 14 residues. V shed 1 base and J shed 0 bases, with 7 bases lying between them. CDR3 protein: CASSLLEMNTEAFF. CDR3 nucleotides: TGCGCCAGCAGCTTGCTTGAGATGAACACTGAAGCTTTCTTT.

Points on this clone: This same CDR3 is encoded by further DNA sequences in the sample. The V gene is TRBV5-6, the J gene TRBJ2-3; 9 positions match TRBD1. The V segment lost 1 base and the J segment 3 bases; nucleotides outside the gene matches: 9. Germline V gene lookup returns CDR1 SGHDT and CDR2 YYEEEE. The CDR3 contains 17 residues. The CDR3 DNA is TGTGCCAGCAGCTTGCCGGGGACAGGGAAAACTACAGATACGCAGTATTTT. It yields the protein CASSLPGTGKTTDTQYF.

V is TRBV7-6 and J is TRBJ2-7, with D unclear. Germline V gives CDR1 SGHVS, CDR2 FNYEAQ. This CDR3 comprises 13 residues. The V end was cut by 4 bases, the J end by 4 bases, with 11 bases between. The CDR3 DNA follows: TGTGCCAGCAGCTGGTCCAGAGCGTACGAGCAGTACTTC. It translates to CASSWSRAYEQYF.

A few counts support this clone. CDR3 amino acids: CATSSYPRRVAGRDYGYTF. In nucleotides, the CDR3 is TGTGCCACCAGCAGCTACCCTCGGAGGGTCGCGGGCAGGGACTATGGCTACACCTTC. The gene calls are TRBV15 and TRBJ1-2, with a weak D call TRBD1 (5 bases). Germline V lookup: CDR1 LNHNV, CDR2 YYDKDF (reference sequence). V dropped 3 bases and J dropped 3 bases, with 26 bases sitting between them. This CDR3 has 19 residues.

This clone was seen more than once but under ten times. J is TRBJ1-6 and V is TRBV7-3, with D unresolved. The CDR3 is made up of 14 amino acids. The V gene lost 1 base and the J gene lost 5 bases, with 6 bases spanning the gap. Germline values: CDR1 SGHTA, CDR2 FQGTGA. As DNA, the CDR3 is TGTGCCAGCAGCTTAAGGGCAGATAATTCACCCCTCCACTTT. Its translation: CASSLRADNSPLHF.

The sample holds a few counts of this clone. The chain couples TRBV4-3 to TRBJ2-7, with 9 bases identical to TRBD1. The V segment lost 4 bases and the J segment 3 bases; nucleotides outside the gene matches: 4. Per the germline V gene, CDR1 is LGHNA and CDR2 is YSLEER. The CDR3 covers 14 residues. The CDR3 sequence: CASSPWTGVYEQYF. Here the CDR3 DNA reads TGCGCCAGCAGCCCCTGGACAGGGGTCTACGAGCAGTACTTC.

The gene calls are TRBV2 and TRBJ1-3; D not resolved. Deletions cut 5 bases from V and 2 bases from J, with 10 bases between. The CDR3 has 14 residues. Germline assignment: CDR1 SNHLY and CDR2 FYNNEI. CDR3 DNA: TGTGCCAGCAGTTTTAGAGTTGCTGGAAACACCATATATTTT. This codes for CASSFRVAGNTIYF. The full variable domain, in which reference TRBV2 and TRBJ1-3 provide the parts outside the CDR3, is EPEVTQTPSHQVTQMGQEVILRCVPISNHLYFYWYRQILGQKVEFLVSFYNNEISEKSEIFDDQFSVERPDGSNFTLKIRSTKLEDSAMYFCASSFRVAGNTIYFGEGSWLTVV.

The gene calls are TRBV27 and TRBJ2-3; possibly TRBD2 for D (6 bases). The V end lost 4 bases, the J end lost 2 bases, and 10 bases lay between the germline ends. Germline V gene lookup returns CDR1 MNHEY and CDR2 SMNVEV (reference sequence). This CDR3 has 14 amino acids. The CDR3 sequence: CASSWGLYTDTQYF. CDR3 nucleotide sequence: TGTGCCAGCAGTTGGGGACTTTACACAGATACGCAGTATTTT.

V is TRBV7-9 and J is TRBJ2-2; D not resolved. This CDR3 is built from 15 residues. Germline CDR1 SEHNR, CDR2 FQNEAQ (reference sequence). The V gene lost 4 bases and the J gene lost 1 base, with 10 bases spanning the gap. The CDR3 DNA is TGTGCCAGCAGCTCCCAGAGAGGGAACACCGGGGAGCTGTTTTTT. Translating gives CASSSQRGNTGELFF. The variable domain in full, completed from reference TRBV7-9 and TRBJ2-2, reads DTGVSQNPRHKITKRGQNVTFRCDPISEHNRLYWYRQTLGQGPEFLTYFQNEAQLEKSRLLSDRFSAERPKGSFSTLEIQRTEQGDSAMYLCASSSQRGNTGELFFGEGSRLTVL.

This clone was seen just once. In the same sample, other DNA sequences code for this CDR3. This rearrangement joins TRBV6-5 to TRBJ1-5; the D is unclear. This CDR3 has 13 amino acids. Germline V lookup: CDR1 MNHEY, CDR2 SVGAGI. V lost 6 bases, J lost 0 bases, and 6 bases lay in between. CDR3: CASRRDSNQPQHF. In DNA form, the CDR3 reads TGTGCCAGCAGACGGGATAGCAATCAGCCCCAGCATTTT.